The TCR beta chain described here comes from a study of OX40 agonist ivuxolimab in advanced cancers. Study-level background: Ivuxolimab was an agonistic, fully human IgG2 monoclonal antibody directed against OX40 (CD134), a costimulatory receptor. Of the approximately 53 patients in dose escalation, around 20 had hepatocellular carcinoma, some 15 had melanoma, 9 had renal cell carcinoma and 9 had head and neck cancer. Peripheral TCRbeta sequencing aimed to test whether ivuxolimab altered TCR sequence diversity and caused clonal T-cell expansion. The paper covers the monotherapy dose-escalation part of the phase I ivuxolimab trial, which included N ≈ 50 patients. In the dose-escalation cohort, 82.7% of patients were male, and the mean age was approximately 60 years, with a range of roughly 23 to 85. Intravenous ivuxolimab was administered to patients every 2 weeks at six dose levels: 0.01, 0.1, 0.3, 1.5, 3 and 10 mg/kg. Partial responses occurred in three dose-escalation patients: two with cutaneous melanoma and one with hepatocellular carcinoma. Patients were allowed to have had prior anti-PD-1, anti-PD-L1 or anti-CTLA-4 therapy, and approximately 40% of the dose-escalation patients had been treated with checkpoint inhibitors. The study at large found these results: At doses from 0.1 to 3.0 mg/kg, clonal expansion was seen in both CD4+ and CD8+ blood T cells between baseline and week 6. In the 0.1-3.0 mg/kg groups, partial responders were among the patients with the lowest normalized peripheral clonal expansion, particularly in CD8+ T cells. After ivuxolimab, expanded clones were on average more numerous among CD8+ T cells than among CD4+ T cells. Low levels of normalized T-cell clonal expansion were also seen in some patients who did not respond. The antigen specificity of the clonally expanded peripheral T cells was not determined.

The trial excluded patients who had a history of autoimmune disease or were on systemic immunosuppression. Peripheral blood for TCR sequencing was drawn from every dose cohort at baseline, at cycle 4 day 1 and at cycle 7 day 1. The samples were taken from a phase I, first-in-human, multicenter, open-label dose-escalation trial of ivuxolimab. The trial enrolled adults with locally advanced or metastatic head and neck squamous cell, hepatocellular, melanoma or renal cell carcinoma. Before TCR sequencing, CD4+ T cells and CD8+ T cells from peripheral blood were sorted into separate populations. Sequences LGHNA (CDR1) and YNFKEQ (CDR2) are obtained from the germline V gene. From its cysteine to its phenylalanine, the CDR3 spans 15 amino acids. Just the 45-base CDR3 DNA is kept, in frame starting at base 1. V is pruned by 1 base and J by 7 bases, leaving 7 bases of the junction without a gene match. Genomic DNA was isolated from the sorted cells so that the TCRbeta CDR3 region could be sequenced. The immunoSEQ Assay was used for sequencing of TCRbeta CDR3 regions. Sourced from immuneACCESS, this table was stored by TCRdb with only in-frame sequences that have V and J called. A share of the clones is absent; for the studies checked, an unresolved V gene accounts for under half, and the remainder has no known explanation. The sample table contains 65,000 to 95,000 clones; only one count was recorded for approximately 94% of them. Over 8.5% of the sample goes to the ten largest clones.

Comment on this clone: What antigen it recognizes has not been identified. It has no much larger one-base neighbor in the sample; base qualities were not kept.

Rearrangement joined TRBV4-2 to TRBJ1-1, and 9 junctional nucleotides match TRBD1. The receptor was derived from an adult with an advanced solid tumor such as melanoma, head and neck, liver or kidney cancer. The sample here was CD4+ or CD8+ T cells sorted from blood, taken in a trial of the OX40 agonist ivuxolimab. The nucleotides are TGTGCCAGCAGCCAAGTGTCGGGGACAGGGAGTGAAGCTTTCTTT. Its protein is CASSQVSGTGSEAFF.